This T cell receptor (beta chain) was sequenced for a study of OX40 agonist ivuxolimab in advanced cancers. In terms of the full investigation: Ivuxolimab was an agonistic, fully human IgG2 monoclonal antibody directed against OX40 (CD134), a costimulatory receptor. Patients were allowed to have had prior anti-PD-1, anti-PD-L1 or anti-CTLA-4 therapy, and 30% to 40% of the dose-escalation patients had previously received checkpoint inhibitors. Three dose-escalation patients achieved partial responses, one with hepatocellular carcinoma and two with cutaneous melanoma. Of the 50 to 55 dose-escalation patients, hepatocellular carcinoma was present in about 20, melanoma in roughly 15, renal cell carcinoma in 9 and head and neck cancer in 9. A male proportion of 82.7% and a mean age of approximately 61 years, ranging from about 20 to 80, were recorded for the dose-escalation cohort. The paper reports the monotherapy dose-escalation portion (N of about 54 patients) of the phase I ivuxolimab trial. Peripheral TCRbeta sequencing was intended to test whether TCR sequence diversity was altered and clonal T-cell expansion was caused by ivuxolimab. Intravenous ivuxolimab was administered to patients every 2 weeks at six dose levels: 0.01, 0.1, 0.3, 1.5, 3 and 10 mg/kg. The investigation overall reported the following: Low levels of normalized T-cell clonal expansion were also seen in some patients who did not respond. After ivuxolimab, expanded clones were on average more numerous among CD8+ T cells than among CD4+ T cells. At doses from 0.1 to 3.0 mg/kg, clonal expansion was seen in both CD4+ and CD8+ blood T cells between baseline and week 6. Antigen specificity was not determined for the clonally expanded peripheral T cells. In the 0.1-3.0 mg/kg groups, partial responders had among the lowest normalized peripheral clonal expansion, particularly in CD8+ T cells.

Patients with autoimmune disease history or receiving systemic immunosuppression were excluded from the trial. Peripheral blood for TCR sequencing was drawn from every dose cohort at baseline, at cycle 4 day 1 and at cycle 7 day 1. Samples came from an open-label, multicenter, first-in-human phase I dose-escalation trial of ivuxolimab. Adults with locally advanced or metastatic head and neck squamous cell, hepatocellular, melanoma or renal cell carcinoma were enrolled in the trial. Before TCR sequencing, CD4+ T cells and CD8+ T cells were sorted from peripheral blood as separate populations. For sequencing of the TCRbeta CDR3 region, genomic DNA was extracted from the sorted cells. The immunoSEQ Assay was used for sequencing of TCRbeta CDR3 regions. The table was pulled from immuneACCESS by TCRdb, which kept in-frame rearrangements only. Such tables lose some clones; where checked, under half of the loss comes from unresolved V genes, and the rest has no known cause. The sample profile shows tens of thousands of clones; roughly 94% of them were found once. The ten largest make up 8.5% to 10% of the sample.

V and J are trimmed by 7 bases and 7 bases, and the gene matches miss 7 bases of the junction. CDR1 is given as SNHLY and CDR2 as FYNNEI, both from the germline V gene. Including the terminal cysteine and phenylalanine, the CDR3 comprises 13 residues. The read is trimmed to its CDR3 DNA, 39 bases read in frame from base 1. About this clone: The target of this receptor is not known. No clone much larger than this one lies a single base away; base qualities are absent.

This specimen was CD4+ or CD8+ T cells sorted from blood, taken in a trial of the OX40 agonist ivuxolimab. The V and J genes are TRBV2 and TRBJ2-7; 10 middle bases align to TRBD2. The sequence derives from an adult with an advanced solid tumor such as melanoma, head and neck, liver or kidney cancer. The nucleotides are TGTGCCAGCATAGCGGGGGGCCCAGGAGAGCAGTACTTC. This gives the protein CASIAGGPGEQYF.